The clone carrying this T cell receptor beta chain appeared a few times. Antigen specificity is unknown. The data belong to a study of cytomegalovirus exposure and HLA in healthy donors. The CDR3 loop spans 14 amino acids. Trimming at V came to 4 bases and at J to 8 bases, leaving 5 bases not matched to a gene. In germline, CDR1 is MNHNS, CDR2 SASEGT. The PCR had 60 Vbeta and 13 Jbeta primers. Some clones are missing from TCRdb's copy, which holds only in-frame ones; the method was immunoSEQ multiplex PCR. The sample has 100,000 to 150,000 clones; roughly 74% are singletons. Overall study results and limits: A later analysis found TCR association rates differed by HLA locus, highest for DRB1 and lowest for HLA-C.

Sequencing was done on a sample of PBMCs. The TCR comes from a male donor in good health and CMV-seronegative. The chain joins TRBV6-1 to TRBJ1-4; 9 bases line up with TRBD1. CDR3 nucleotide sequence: TGTGCCAGCAGTGCATCCGGGACAGGGGAAAAACTGTTTTTT. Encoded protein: CASSASGTGEKLFF.